This TCR beta chain was profiled in a study of T cells in Graves' hyperthyroidism and ophthalmopathy. This clonotype was recorded at least ten times. Amplification of TCR beta CDR3 regions was performed using RNA transcripts as template. HTBI primers drove first-round RT-PCR of the TCR CDR3. TCRdb ran MiXCR on the multiplex PCR reads and lists one entry per CDR3 protein. The top ten hold about 4% of the sample, which has hundreds of thousands of distinct CDR3 sequences, around 15% seen once. In making diagnoses, clinical symptoms, serum thyroxine and TRAb, thyroid ultrasound and orbital computed tomography were all used. Source material for PBMCs was less than 12 ml fresh peripheral blood. V was pared by 6 bases and J by 0 bases, with 11 bases of the junction left unmatched. CDR1 MDHEN and CDR2 SYDVKM come from the germline V gene. This CDR3 is built from 19 residues.

V usage is TRBV28 and J usage is TRBJ2-6; 10 nucleotides agree with TRBD2. The sequence came from a middle-aged woman with Graves' ophthalmopathy. The sample was blood. The CDR3 sequence is CASSHALAGNYSGANVLTF. CDR3 nucleotides: TGTGCCAGCAGCCACGCACTAGCGGGGAACTACTCTGGGGCCAACGTCCTGACTTTC. Using reference TRBV28 and TRBJ2-6 for the parts outside the CDR3, the full variable domain is DVKVTQSSRYLVKRTGEKVFLECVQDMDHENMFWYRQDPGLGLRLIYFSYDVKMKEKGDIPEGYSVSREKKERFSLILESASTNQTSMYLCASSHALAGNYSGANVLTFGAGSRLTVL.